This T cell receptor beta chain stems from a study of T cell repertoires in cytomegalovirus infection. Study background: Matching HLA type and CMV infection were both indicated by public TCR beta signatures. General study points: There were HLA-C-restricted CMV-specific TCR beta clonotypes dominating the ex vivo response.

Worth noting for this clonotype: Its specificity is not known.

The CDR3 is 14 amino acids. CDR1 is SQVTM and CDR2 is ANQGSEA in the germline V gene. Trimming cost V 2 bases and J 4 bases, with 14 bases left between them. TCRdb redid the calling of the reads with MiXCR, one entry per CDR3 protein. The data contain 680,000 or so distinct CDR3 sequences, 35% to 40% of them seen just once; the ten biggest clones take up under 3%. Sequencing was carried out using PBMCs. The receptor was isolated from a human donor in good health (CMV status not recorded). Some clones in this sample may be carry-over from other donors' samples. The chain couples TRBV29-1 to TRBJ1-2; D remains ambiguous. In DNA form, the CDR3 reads TGCAGCGTTGAAAGAAAAGGAAGTGGCTATGGCTACACCTTC. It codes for CSVERKGSGYGYTF.